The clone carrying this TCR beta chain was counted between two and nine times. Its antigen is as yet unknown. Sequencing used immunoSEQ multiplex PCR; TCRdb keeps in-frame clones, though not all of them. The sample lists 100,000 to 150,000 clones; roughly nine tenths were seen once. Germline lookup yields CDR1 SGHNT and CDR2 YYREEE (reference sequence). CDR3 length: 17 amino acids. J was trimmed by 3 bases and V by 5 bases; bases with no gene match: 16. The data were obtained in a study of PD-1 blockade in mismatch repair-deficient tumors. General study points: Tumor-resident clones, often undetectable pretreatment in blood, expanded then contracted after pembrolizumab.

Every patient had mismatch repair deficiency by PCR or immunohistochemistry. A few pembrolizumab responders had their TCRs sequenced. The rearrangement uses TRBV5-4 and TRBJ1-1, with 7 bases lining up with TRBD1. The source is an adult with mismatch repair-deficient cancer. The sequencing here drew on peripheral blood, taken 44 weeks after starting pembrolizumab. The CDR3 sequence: CASRARDSESSHTEAFF. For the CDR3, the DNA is TGTGCCAGCAGAGCGCGGGACAGTGAATCGAGTCACACTGAAGCTTTCTTT.